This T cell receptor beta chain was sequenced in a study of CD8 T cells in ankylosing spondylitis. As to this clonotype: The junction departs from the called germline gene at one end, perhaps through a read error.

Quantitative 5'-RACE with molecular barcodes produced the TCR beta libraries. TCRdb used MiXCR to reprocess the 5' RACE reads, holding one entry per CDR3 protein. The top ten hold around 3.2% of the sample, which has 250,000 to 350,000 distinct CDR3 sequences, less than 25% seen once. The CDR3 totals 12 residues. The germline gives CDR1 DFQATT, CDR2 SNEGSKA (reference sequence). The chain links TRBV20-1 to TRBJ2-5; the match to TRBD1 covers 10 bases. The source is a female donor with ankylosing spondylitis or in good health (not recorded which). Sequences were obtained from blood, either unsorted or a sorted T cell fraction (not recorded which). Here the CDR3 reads CGARGQGWTQYF. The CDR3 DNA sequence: TGCGGTGCTCGGGGACAGGGGTGGACCCAGTACTTC.